This T cell receptor beta chain stems from a study of blood T cell repertoires in COVID-19 (dated by TCRdb to the early 2020s). About the study as a whole: Collaborator samples came from the United States, Italy and Spain and covered acute and convalescent phases of COVID-19. Deeply sampled blood TCRbeta repertoires from subjects exposed to, actively infected with, or recovered from COVID-19 were included in the dataset. Samples were obtained from the ongoing ImmuneRACE study (first 160 participants) and from 1,254 subjects provided by 6 global collaborators. A freely available public database, intended as a resource for researchers studying the immune response to SARS-CoV-2, is where the repertoires were released. HLA class I and class II types, where available, came from metadata supplied by the sample provider rather than from assay-based typing. Sample metadata almost always included a de-identified subject ID, COVID-19 status, age in years and sex. The material from the prospective study consisted of cDNA or gDNA derived from T cells, B-cell-depleted T cells, or PBMCs. Overall study results and their limits: Clinical and demographic metadata were provided uncurated, with the amount varying by source and participant.

In Seattle, one collaborating source enrolled patients while the infection was active and tracked those patients longitudinally over the course of disease. Whole blood was collected in K2EDTA tubes by collaborating institutions according to the institutions' own protocols. Collaborator samples were shipped for TCRbeta analysis as frozen whole blood, isolated PBMCs, or DNA extracted from either sample type. Unmatched junction bases come to 2, with V trimmed by 4 bases and J by 3 bases. The germline V gene (reference sequence) yields SGHNT for CDR1 and YYREEE for CDR2. The CDR3 holds 14 amino acids from the cysteine to the phenylalanine. Only the CDR3 region is kept as DNA, spanning 42 bases read in frame from base 1. TCRbeta CDR3 regions were amplified from genomic DNA by means of the immunoSEQ Assay, a bias-controlled multiplex PCR. The authors' analysis ran thus. Nucleated cell counts per sample were estimated from amplification of reference gene primers within the assay. Sequence reads were collapsed and filtered to measure the absolute abundance of every unique TCRbeta CDR3 rearrangement. Productive Simpson clonality was computed per sample as the square root of Simpson's diversity index over productive rearrangements. Held by TCRdb, this immuneACCESS table contains in-frame sequences only and omits some clones. Under half of the omission traces to an unresolved V gene where checked; the cause of the rest is unknown. V, J and clone size are taken as reported in that table, and D and trimming were inferred from the DNA itself. Within this sample are roughly 230,000 clones, with nearly 90% of them counted one time only. 2.1% of the sample comes from the top ten.

Comment on this clone: Its antigen is currently not known. One base away there is no much larger clone; base qualities are not given.

The chain is made from TRBV5-4 and TRBJ2-1; TRBD1 fits 9 bases in the junction. This sequence originates from a woman aged 55 to 70 with COVID-19, enrolled during active disease. Sample: peripheral blood. The sequence in DNA is TGTGCCAGCAGCAAGGACAGGGGCTACAATGAGCAGTTCTTC. Translation gives CASSKDRGYNEQFF.